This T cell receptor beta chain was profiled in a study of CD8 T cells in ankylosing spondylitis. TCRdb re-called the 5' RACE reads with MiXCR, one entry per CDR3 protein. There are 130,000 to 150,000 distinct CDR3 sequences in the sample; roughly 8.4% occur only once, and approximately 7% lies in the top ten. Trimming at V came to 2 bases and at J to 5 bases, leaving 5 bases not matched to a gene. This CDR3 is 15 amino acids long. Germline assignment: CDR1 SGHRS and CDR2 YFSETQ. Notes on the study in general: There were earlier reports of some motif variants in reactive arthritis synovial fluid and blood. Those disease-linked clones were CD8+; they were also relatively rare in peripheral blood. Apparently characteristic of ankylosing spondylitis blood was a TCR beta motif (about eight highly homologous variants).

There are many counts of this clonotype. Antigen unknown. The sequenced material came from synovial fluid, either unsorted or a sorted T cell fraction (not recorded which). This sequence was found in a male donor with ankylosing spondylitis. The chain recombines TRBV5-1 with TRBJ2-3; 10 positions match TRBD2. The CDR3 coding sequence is TGCGCCAGCAGCTTCAGCGGGACTAGCGAAGATACGCAGTATTTT. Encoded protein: CASSFSGTSEDTQYF.